The TCR beta chain under discussion was sequenced for a study of human T cells and chemical hapten exposure. Stated time point: patch test 3, about 24 weeks after DPC sensitization. Treatment in this sample: therapeutic diphenylcyclopropenone sensitization with weekly scalp DPC. TCRdb re-analysed the RACE reads in MiXCR, keeping a single row per CDR3 protein. The sample has under 55,000 distinct CDR3 sequences, over 9.5% seen once; the top ten hold about 15%. Germline V gives CDR1 DFQATT, CDR2 SNEGSKA (reference sequence). Trimming cost V 0 bases and J 0 bases, with 6 bases left between them. This CDR3 spans 15 amino acids.

The genes are TRBV20-1 and TRBJ1-6, with D unclear. The TCR comes from a middle-aged woman with alopecia areata. Some clones in this sample may be carry-over from other donors' samples. The sample was whole blood, taken in connection with sensitization to the hapten diphenylcyclopropenone (DPC). CDR3 loop: CSAREASSYNSPLHF. The CDR3 DNA follows: TGCAGTGCTAGAGAGGCAAGCTCCTATAATTCACCCCTCCACTTT.